This TCR beta chain was profiled in a study of T cell changes during pregnancy in multiple sclerosis. Trimming stripped 0 bases from V and 3 bases from J, with 12 bases between. This CDR3 has 15 amino acids. Germline values: CDR1 MNHNY, CDR2 SVGAGI (reference sequence). Assay used: immunoSEQ multiplex PCR; TCRdb lists only in-frame clones, some missing. In the table there are 85,000 to 100,000 clones, approximately 92% of which are singletons. The sequencing here drew on peripheral blood, taken after pregnancy. The V call is TRBV6-6, the J call TRBJ2-7; no clear D. The clonotype originates from a female donor with multiple sclerosis, enrolled in a pregnancy study. The CDR3 is CASSYSNLPNYEQYF. The CDR3 DNA sequence: TGTGCCAGCAGTTACTCGAATCTACCAAACTACGAGCAGTACTTC.